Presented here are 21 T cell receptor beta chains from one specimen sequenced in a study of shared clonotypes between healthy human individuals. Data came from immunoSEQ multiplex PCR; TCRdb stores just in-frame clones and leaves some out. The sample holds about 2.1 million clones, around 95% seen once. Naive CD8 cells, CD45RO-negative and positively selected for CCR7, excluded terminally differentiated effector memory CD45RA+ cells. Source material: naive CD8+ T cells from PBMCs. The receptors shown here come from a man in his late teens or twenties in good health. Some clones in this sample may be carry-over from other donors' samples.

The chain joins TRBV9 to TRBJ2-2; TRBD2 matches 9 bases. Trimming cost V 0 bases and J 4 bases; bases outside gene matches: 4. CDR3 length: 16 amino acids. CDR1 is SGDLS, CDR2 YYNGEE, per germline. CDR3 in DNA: TGTGCCAGCAGCGTAGAAGCGGGAGGACCCACCGGGGAGCTGTTTTTT. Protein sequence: CASSVEAGGPTGELFF.

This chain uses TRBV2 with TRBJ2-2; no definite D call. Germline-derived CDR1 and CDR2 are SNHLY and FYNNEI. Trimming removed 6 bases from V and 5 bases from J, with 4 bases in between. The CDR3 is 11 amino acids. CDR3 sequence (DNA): TGTGCCAGCAGGGGAACCGGGGAGCTGTTTTTT. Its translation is CASRGTGELFF. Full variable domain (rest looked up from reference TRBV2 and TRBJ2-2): EPEVTQTPSHQVTQMGQEVILRCVPISNHLYFYWYRQILGQKVEFLVSFYNNEISEKSEIFDDQFSVERPDGSNFTLKIRSTKLEDSAMYFCASRGTGELFFGEGSRLTVL.

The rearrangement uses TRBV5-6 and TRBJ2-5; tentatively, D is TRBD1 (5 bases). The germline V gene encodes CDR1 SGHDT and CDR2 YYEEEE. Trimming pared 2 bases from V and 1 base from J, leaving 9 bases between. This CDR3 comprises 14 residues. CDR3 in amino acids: CASSFLGAQETQYF. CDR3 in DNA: TGTGCCAGCAGCTTTTTAGGGGCCCAAGAGACCCAGTACTTC.

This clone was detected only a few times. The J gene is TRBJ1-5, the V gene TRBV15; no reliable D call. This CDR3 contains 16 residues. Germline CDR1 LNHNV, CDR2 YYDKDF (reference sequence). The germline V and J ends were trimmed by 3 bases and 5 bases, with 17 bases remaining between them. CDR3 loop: CATSSEGGSGYQPQHF. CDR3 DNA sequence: TGTGCCACCAGCAGTGAGGGAGGGTCAGGATATCAGCCCCAGCATTTT. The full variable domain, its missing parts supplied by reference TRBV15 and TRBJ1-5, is DAMVIQNPRYQVTQFGKPVTLSCSQTLNHNVMYWYQQKSSQAPKLLFHYYDKDFNNEADTPDNFQSRRPNTSFCFLDIRSPGLGDTAMYLCATSSEGGSGYQPQHFGDGTRLSIL.

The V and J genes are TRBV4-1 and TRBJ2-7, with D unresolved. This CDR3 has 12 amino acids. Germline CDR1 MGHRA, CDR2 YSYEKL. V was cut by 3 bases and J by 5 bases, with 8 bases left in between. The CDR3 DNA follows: TGCGCCAGCAGCCACCTCACGGACGAGCAGTACTTC. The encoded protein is CASSHLTDEQYF.

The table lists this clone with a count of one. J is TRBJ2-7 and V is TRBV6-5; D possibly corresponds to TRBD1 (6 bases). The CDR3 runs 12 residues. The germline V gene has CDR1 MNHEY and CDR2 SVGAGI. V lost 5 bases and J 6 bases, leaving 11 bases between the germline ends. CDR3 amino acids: CASSHRVGEQYF. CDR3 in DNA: TGTGCCAGCAGTCACAGGGTAGGCGAGCAGTACTTC.

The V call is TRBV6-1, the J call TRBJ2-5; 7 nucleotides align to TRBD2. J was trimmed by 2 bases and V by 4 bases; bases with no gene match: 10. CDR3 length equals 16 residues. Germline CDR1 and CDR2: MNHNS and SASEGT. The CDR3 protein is CASSGASGDEQETQYF. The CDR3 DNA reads TGTGCCAGCAGTGGGGCAAGCGGGGATGAGCAAGAGACCCAGTACTTC.

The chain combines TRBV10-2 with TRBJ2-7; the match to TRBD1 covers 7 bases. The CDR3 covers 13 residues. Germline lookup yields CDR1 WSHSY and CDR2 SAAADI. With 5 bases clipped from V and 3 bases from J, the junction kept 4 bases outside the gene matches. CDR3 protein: CASSRTGSYEQYF. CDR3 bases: TGCGCCAGCAGTCGGACAGGTAGCTACGAGCAGTACTTC.

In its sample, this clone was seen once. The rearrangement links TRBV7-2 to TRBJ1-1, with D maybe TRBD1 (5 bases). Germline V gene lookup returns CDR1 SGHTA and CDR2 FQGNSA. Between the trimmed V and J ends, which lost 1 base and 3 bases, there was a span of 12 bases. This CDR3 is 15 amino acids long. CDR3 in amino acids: CASSLDLGVDTEAFF. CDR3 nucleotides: TGTGCCAGCAGCTTAGATCTGGGGGTAGACACTGAAGCTTTCTTT. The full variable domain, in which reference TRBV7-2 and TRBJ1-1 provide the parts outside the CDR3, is GAGVSQSPSNKVTEKGKDVELRCDPISGHTALYWYRQSLGQGLEFLIYFQGNSAPDKSGLPSDRFSAERTGGSVSTLTIQRTQQEDSAVYLCASSLDLGVDTEAFFGQGTRLTVV.

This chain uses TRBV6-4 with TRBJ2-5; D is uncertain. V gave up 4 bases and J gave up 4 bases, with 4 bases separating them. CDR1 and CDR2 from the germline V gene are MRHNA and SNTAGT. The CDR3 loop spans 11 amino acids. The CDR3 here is CASSGGETQYF. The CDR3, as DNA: TGTGCCAGCAGTGGGGGAGAGACCCAGTACTTC.

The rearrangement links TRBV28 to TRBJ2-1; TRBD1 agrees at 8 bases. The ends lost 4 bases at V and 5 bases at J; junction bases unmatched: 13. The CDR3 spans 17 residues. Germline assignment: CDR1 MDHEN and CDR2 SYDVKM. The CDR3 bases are TGTGCCAGCAGTTCCCCCAGTCTGACAGGGGCTCACAATGAGCAGTTCTTC. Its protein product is CASSSPSLTGAHNEQFF.

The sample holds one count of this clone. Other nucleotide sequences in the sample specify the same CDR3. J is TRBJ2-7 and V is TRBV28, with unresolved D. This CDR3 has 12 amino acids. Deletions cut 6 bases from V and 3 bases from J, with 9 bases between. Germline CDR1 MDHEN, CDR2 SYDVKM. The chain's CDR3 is CASSRAYYEQYF. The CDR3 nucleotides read TGTGCCAGCAGCCGCGCTTACTACGAGCAGTACTTC.

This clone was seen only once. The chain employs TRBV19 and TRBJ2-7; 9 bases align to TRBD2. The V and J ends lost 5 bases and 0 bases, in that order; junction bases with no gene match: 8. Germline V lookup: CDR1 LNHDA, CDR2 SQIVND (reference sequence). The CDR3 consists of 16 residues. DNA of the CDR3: TGTGCCAGTAGTGTAACCTTAGCGGGAGTCTCCTACGAGCAGTACTTC. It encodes CASSVTLAGVSYEQYF.

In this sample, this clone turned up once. In DNA form, the CDR3 reads TGCGCCAGCAGTCATTTACCGGGGGACAGGGGAGGCTACACCTTC. Residues: CASSHLPGDRGGYTF. This chain connects TRBV4-1 to TRBJ1-2, with 10 bases fitting TRBD1. The CDR3 is 15 amino acids. CDR1 is MGHRA and CDR2 is YSYEKL in the germline V gene. The V and J ends lost 6 bases and 8 bases, in that order; junction bases with no gene match: 12.

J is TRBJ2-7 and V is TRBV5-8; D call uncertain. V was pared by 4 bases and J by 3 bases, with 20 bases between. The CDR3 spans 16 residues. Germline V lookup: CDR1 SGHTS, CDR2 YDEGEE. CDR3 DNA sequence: TGTGCCAGCAGCCCTCTCACCGAAAGGGAAGACTACGAGCAGTACTTC. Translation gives CASSPLTEREDYEQYF.

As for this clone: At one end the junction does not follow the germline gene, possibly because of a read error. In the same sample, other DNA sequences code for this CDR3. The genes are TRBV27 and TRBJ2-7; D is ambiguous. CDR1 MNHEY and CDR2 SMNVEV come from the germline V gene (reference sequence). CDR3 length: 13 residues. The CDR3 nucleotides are TGTGCCAGCAGTTTATTAGGCTCCCACGAGCAGTACTTC. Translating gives CASSLLGSHEQYF.

CDR3 sequence reads: CSVWGKGIEAFF. In nucleotides, the CDR3 is TGCAGCGTTTGGGGAAAGGGGATTGAAGCTTTCTTT. V usage is TRBV29-1 and J usage is TRBJ1-1, with D possibly matching TRBD1 (5 bases). Per the germline V gene, CDR1 is SQVTM and CDR2 is ANQGSEA. The V gene lost 5 bases and the J gene lost 7 bases, with 14 bases spanning the gap. The CDR3 loop spans 12 amino acids.

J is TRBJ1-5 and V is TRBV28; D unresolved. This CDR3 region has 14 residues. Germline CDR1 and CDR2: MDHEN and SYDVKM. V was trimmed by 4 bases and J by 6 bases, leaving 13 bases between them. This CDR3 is CASSSVLITQPQHF. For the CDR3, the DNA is TGTGCCAGCAGTTCGGTTTTAATTACTCAGCCCCAGCATTTT. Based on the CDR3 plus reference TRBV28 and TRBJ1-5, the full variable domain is DVKVTQSSRYLVKRTGEKVFLECVQDMDHENMFWYRQDPGLGLRLIYFSYDVKMKEKGDIPEGYSVSREKKERFSLILESASTNQTSMYLCASSSVLITQPQHFGDGTRLSIL.

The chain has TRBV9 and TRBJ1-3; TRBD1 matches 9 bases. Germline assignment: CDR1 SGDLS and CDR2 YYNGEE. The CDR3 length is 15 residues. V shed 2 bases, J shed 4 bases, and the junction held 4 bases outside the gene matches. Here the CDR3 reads CASSVGDREGNTIYF. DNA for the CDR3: TGTGCCAGCAGCGTGGGGGACAGGGAAGGAAACACCATATATTTT.

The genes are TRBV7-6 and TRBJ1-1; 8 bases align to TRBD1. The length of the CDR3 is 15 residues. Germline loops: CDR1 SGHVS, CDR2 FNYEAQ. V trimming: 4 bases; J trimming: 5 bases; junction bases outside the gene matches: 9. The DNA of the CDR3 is TGTGCCAGCAGCTCCTTGACAGGGGTTCGTACTGAAGCTTTCTTT. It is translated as CASSSLTGVRTEAFF.

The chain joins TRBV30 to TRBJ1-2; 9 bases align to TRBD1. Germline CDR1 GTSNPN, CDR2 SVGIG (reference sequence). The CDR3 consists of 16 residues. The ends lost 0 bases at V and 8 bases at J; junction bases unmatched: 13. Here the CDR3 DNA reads TGTGCCTGGAGTGTAAGGGGGACAGGGAAGGCGTACGGCTACACCTTC. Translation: CAWSVRGTGKAYGYTF.